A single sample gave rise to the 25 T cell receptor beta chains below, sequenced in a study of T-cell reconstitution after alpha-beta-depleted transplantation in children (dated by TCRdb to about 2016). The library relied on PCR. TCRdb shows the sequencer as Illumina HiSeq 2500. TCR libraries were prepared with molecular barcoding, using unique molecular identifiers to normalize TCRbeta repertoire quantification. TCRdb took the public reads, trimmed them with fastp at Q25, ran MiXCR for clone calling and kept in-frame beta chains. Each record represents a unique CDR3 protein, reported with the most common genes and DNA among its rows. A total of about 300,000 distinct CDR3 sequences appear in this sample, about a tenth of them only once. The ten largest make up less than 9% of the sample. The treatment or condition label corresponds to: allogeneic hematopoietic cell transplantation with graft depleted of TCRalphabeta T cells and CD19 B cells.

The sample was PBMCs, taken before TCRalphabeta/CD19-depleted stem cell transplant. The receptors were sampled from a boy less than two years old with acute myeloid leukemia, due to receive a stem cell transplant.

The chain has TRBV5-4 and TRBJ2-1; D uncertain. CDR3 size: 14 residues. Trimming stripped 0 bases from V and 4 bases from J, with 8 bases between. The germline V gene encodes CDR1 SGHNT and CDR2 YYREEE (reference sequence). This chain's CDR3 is CASSLGLGYNEQFF. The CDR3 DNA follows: TGTGCCAGCAGCTTGGGTCTGGGATACAATGAGCAGTTCTTC. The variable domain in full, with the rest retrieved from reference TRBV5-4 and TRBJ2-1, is ETGVTQSPTHLIKTRGQQVTLRCSSQSGHNTVSWYQQALGQGPQFIFQYYREEENGRGNFPPRFSGLQFPNYSSELNVNALELDDSALYLCASSLGLGYNEQFFGPGTRLTVL.

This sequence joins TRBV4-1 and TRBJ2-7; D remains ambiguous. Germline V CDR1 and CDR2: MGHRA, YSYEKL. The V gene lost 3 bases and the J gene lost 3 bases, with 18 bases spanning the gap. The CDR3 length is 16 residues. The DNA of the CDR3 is TGCGCCAGCAGCCAGGATCTGGCCTCCTCCATCTACGAGCAGTACTTC. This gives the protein CASSQDLASSIYEQYF.

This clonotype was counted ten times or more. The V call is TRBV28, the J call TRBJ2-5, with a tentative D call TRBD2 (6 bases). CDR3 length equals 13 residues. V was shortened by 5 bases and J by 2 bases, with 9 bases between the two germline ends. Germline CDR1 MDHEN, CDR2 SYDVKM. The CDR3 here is CASSTGVQETQYF. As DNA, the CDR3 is TGTGCCAGCAGTACGGGAGTTCAAGAGACCCAGTACTTC.

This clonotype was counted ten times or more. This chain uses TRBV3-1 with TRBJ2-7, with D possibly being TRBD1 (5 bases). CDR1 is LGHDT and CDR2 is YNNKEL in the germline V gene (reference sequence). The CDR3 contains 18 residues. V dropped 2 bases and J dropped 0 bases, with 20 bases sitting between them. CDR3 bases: TGTGCCAGCAGCCAAATTCGTCTGGCAGCAGGGCTCTCCTACGAGCAGTACTTC. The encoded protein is CASSQIRLAAGLSYEQYF.

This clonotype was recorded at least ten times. The CDR3 spells CASSPGTGNMNTQYF. In nucleotides, the CDR3 is TGTGCCAGCAGCCCAGGGACAGGGAATATGAATACGCAGTATTTT. The chain recombines TRBV6-1 with TRBJ2-3, with 9 bases aligning to TRBD1. The germline V gene has CDR1 MNHNS and CDR2 SASEGT. J lost 7 bases, V lost 6 bases, and 11 bases had no gene match. The CDR3 contains 15 residues.

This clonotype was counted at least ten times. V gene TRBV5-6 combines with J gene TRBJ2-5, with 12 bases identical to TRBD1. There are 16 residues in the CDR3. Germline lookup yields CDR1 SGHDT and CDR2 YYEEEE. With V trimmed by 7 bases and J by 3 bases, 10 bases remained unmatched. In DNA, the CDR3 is TGTGCCAGCGGAGCACCGGGACAGGGGGCGAAAGAGACCCAGTACTTC. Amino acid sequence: CASGAPGQGAKETQYF.

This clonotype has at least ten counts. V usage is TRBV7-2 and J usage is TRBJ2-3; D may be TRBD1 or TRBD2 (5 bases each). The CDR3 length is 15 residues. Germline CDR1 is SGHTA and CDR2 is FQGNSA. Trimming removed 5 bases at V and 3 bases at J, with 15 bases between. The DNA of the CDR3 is TGTGCCAGCAGCGCCGGGACCACACCAACAGATACGCAGTATTTT. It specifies CASSAGTTPTDTQYF.

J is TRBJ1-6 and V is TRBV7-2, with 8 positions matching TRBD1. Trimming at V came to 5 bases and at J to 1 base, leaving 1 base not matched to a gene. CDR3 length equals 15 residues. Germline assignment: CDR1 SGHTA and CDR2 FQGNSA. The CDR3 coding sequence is TGTGCCAGCAGCGGACAGGGTTCCTATAATTCACCCCTCCACTTT. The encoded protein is CASSGQGSYNSPLHF.

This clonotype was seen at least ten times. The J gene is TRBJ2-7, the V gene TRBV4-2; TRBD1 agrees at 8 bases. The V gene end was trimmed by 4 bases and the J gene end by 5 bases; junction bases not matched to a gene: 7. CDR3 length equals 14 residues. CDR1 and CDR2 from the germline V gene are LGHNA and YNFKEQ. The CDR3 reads CASSRQGPKDEQYF. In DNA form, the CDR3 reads TGTGCCAGCAGCCGACAGGGGCCAAAAGACGAGCAGTACTTC.

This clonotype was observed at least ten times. The CDR3 protein is CATSRGGGVMNTEAFF. The CDR3 bases are TGTGCCACCAGCAGGGGAGGGGGCGTCATGAACACTGAAGCTTTCTTT. This chain joins TRBV15 and TRBJ1-1; 7 bases are a match to TRBD1. Per the germline V gene, CDR1 is LNHNV and CDR2 is YYDKDF (reference sequence). The CDR3 is made up of 16 amino acids. J lost 0 bases, V lost 3 bases, and 7 bases had no gene match.

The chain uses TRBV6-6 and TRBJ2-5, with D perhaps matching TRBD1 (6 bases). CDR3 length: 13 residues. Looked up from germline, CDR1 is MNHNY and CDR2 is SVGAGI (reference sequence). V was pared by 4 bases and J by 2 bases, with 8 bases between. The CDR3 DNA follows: TGTGCCAGCAGTTGGGGACATCAAGAGACCCAGTACTTC. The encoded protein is CASSWGHQETQYF.

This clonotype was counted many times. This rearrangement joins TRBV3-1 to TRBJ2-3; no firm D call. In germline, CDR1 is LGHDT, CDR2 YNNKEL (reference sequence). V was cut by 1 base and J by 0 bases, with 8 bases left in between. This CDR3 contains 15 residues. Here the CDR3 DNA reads TGTGCCAGCAGCCAAGTGTTGCGTAGCACAGATACGCAGTATTTT. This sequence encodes CASSQVLRSTDTQYF.

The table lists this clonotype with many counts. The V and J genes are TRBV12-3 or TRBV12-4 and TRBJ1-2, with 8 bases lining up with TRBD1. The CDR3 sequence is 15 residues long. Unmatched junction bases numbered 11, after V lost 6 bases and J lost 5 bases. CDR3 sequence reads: CASSRRVDRAYGYTF. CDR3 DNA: TGTGCCAGCAGCCGAAGAGTGGACAGGGCATATGGCTACACCTTC.

The CDR3 DNA is TGTGCCAGCAGTCCCAGTGGGTACACAGATACGCAGTATTTT. It translates to CASSPSGYTDTQYF. The chain combines TRBV27 with TRBJ2-3; D gene ambiguous. Germline values: CDR1 MNHEY, CDR2 SMNVEV (reference sequence). CDR3 length: 14 residues. The germline V and J ends were trimmed by 5 bases and 2 bases, with 11 bases remaining between them.

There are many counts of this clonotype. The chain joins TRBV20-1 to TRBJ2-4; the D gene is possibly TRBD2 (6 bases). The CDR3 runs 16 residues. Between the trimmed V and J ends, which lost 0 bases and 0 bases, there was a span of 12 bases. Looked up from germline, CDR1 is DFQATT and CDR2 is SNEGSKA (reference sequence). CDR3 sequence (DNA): TGCAGTGCTAGAGATCGGTCGGGACTAGCCAAAAACATTCAGTACTTC. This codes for CSARDRSGLAKNIQYF.

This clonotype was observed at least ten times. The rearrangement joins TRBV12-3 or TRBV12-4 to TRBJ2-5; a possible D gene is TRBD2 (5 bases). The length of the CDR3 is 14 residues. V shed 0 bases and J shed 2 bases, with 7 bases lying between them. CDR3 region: CASSLADWQETQYF. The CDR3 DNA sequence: TGTGCCAGCAGTTTAGCGGACTGGCAAGAGACCCAGTACTTC.

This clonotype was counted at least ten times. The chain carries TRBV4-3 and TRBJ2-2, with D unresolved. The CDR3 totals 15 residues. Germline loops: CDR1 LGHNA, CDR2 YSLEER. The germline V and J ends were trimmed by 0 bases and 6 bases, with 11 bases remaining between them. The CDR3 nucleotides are TGCGCCAGCAGCCAAGATCTAATTAGGCCCGGGGAGCTGTTTTTT. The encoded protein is CASSQDLIRPGELFF.

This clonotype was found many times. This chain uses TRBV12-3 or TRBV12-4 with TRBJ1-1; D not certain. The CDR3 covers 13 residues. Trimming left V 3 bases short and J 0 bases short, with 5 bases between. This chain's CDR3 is CASSFPMNTEAFF. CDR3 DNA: TGTGCCAGCAGTTTTCCTATGAACACTGAAGCTTTCTTT.

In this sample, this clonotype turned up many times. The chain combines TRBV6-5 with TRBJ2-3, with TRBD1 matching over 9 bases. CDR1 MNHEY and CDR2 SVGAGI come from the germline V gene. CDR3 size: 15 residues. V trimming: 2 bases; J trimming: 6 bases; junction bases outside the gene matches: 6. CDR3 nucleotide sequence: TGTGCCAGCAGTTACAGGACAGGGGTTGGGGATACGCAGTATTTT. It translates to CASSYRTGVGDTQYF.

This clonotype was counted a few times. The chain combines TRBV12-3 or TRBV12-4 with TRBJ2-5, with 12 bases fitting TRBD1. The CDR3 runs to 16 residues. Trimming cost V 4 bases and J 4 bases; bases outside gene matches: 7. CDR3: CASSSRDRGPGETQYF. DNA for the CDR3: TGTGCCAGCAGTTCCCGGGACAGGGGGCCGGGAGAGACCCAGTACTTC.

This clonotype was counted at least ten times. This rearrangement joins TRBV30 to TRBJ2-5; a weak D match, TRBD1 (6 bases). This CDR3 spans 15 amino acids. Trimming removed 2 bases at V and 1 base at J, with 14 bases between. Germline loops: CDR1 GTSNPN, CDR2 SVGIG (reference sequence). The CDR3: CAWSSGQPSQETQYF. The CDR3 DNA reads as TGTGCCTGGAGTTCAGGACAGCCTAGCCAAGAGACCCAGTACTTC.

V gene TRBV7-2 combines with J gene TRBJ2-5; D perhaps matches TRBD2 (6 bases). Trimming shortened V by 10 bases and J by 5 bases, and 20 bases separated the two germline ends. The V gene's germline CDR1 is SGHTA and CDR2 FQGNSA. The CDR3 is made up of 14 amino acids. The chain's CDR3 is CATSSGQPWETQYF. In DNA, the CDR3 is TGTGCCACCTCCAGCGGGCAGCCATGGGAGACCCAGTACTTC.

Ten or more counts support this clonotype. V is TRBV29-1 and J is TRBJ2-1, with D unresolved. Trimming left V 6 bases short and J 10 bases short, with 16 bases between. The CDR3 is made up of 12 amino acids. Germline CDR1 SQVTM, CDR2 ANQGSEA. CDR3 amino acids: CSVLDLPGEQFF. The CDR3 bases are TGCAGCGTCCTTGACCTCCCCGGGGAGCAGTTCTTC.

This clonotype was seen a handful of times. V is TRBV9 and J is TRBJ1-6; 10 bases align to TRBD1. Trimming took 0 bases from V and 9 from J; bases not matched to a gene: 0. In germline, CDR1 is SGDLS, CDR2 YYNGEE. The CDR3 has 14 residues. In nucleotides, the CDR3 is TGTGCCAGCAGCGTAGGGACAGGGGGTTCACCCCTCCACTTT. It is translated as CASSVGTGGSPLHF.

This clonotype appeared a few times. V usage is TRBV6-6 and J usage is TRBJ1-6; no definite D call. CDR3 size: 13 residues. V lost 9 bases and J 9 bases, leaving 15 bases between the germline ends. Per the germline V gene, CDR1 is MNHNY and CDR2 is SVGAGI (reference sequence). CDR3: CASQTLKSSPLHF. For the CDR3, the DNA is TGTGCCAGTCAAACCCTTAAGAGTTCACCCCTCCACTTT.